The 10 T cell receptor beta chains below come from one sample, sequenced in a study of shared clonotypes between healthy human individuals. Here immunoSEQ multiplex PCR was the method, and the copy in TCRdb shows in-frame clones only, minus some. The sample has fewer than 850,000 clones; 90% are singletons. The sequenced sample consisted of memory CD8+ T cells from PBMCs. Subset specified: CD45RO+ cells pooled with CCR7-negative TemRA cells. Receptors originate from a man aged 18 to 30 in good health. Some clones in this sample may be carry-over from other donors' samples.

This clone showed up just once. The chain recombines TRBV2 with TRBJ2-7, with D maybe TRBD2 (5 bases). The V end lost 4 bases, the J end lost 2 bases, and 18 bases lay between the germline ends. The length of the CDR3 is 16 residues. The germline CDR1 and CDR2 sequences are SNHLY and FYNNEI. DNA for the CDR3: TGTGCCAGCAGTGTGGTAACCGGGGATTCCACCTACGAGCAGTACTTC. This codes for CASSVVTGDSTYEQYF. Looking up the rest from reference TRBV2 and TRBJ2-7 gives the full variable domain: EPEVTQTPSHQVTQMGQEVILRCVPISNHLYFYWYRQILGQKVEFLVSFYNNEISEKSEIFDDQFSVERPDGSNFTLKIRSTKLEDSAMYFCASSVVTGDSTYEQYFGPGTRLTVT.

The rearrangement joins TRBV9 to TRBJ1-3; D might be TRBD1 (6 bases). CDR3 length: 14 residues. Germline V CDR1 and CDR2: SGDLS, YYNGEE. Trimming stripped 4 bases from V and 10 bases from J, with 18 bases between. The CDR3 DNA reads TGTGCCAGCAGCAACGGACAGCTCGGGAGGACCATATATTTT. As protein: CASSNGQLGRTIYF.

The chain uses TRBV30 and TRBJ2-1, with D tentatively TRBD1 (6 bases). Looked up from germline, CDR1 is GTSNPN and CDR2 is SVGIG (reference sequence). CDR3 length: 14 amino acids. Trimming removed 2 bases at V and 8 bases at J, with 16 bases between. DNA of the CDR3: TGTGCCTGGAGTTGGGGGACAAGGAGAGATGAGCAGTTCTTC. This sequence encodes CAWSWGTRRDEQFF.

This sequence joins TRBV2 and TRBJ2-1; D not resolved. The CDR3 has 14 residues. Per germline, CDR1 SNHLY and CDR2 FYNNEI. V lost 3 bases and J lost 3, with 9 bases in between. Here the CDR3 reads CASSERTYYNEQFF. The CDR3 DNA reads as TGTGCCAGCAGTGAGAGAACCTACTACAATGAGCAGTTCTTC.

V usage is TRBV28 and J usage is TRBJ2-7, with 8 bases fitting TRBD1. V lost 2 bases, J lost 4 bases, and 7 bases stayed unmatched. Germline V gives CDR1 MDHEN, CDR2 SYDVKM. The CDR3 length is 15 residues. The CDR3 sequence is CASSLDRGMVYEQYF. CDR3 coding DNA: TGTGCCAGCAGTTTAGACAGGGGAATGGTTTACGAGCAGTACTTC.

In this sample, this clone turned up once. The chain is built from TRBV7-6 and TRBJ2-5, with 11 bases aligning to TRBD1. Germline V gene sequence: CDR1 SGHVS, CDR2 FNYEAQ. The CDR3 runs to 16 residues. Trimming took 5 bases from V and 5 from J; bases not matched to a gene: 10. The CDR3 coding sequence is TGTGCCAGCAGCCAACTTGGACAGGGGGCGGTTGAGACCCAGTACTTC. This gives the protein CASSQLGQGAVETQYF.

For this clone: The sample has other DNA sequences that encode this CDR3 too. DNA for the CDR3: TGTGCCAGCAGCCTGAGGGCAGATACGCAGTATTTT. It translates to CASSLRADTQYF. V usage is TRBV7-2 and J usage is TRBJ2-3; D is possibly TRBD2 (5 bases). Trimming shortened V by 5 bases and J by 4 bases, and 7 bases separated the two germline ends. The CDR3 sequence is 12 residues long. Per germline, CDR1 SGHTA and CDR2 FQGNSA. Drawing the rest from reference TRBV7-2 and TRBJ2-3, the complete variable domain is GAGVSQSPSNKVTEKGKDVELRCDPISGHTALYWYRQSLGQGLEFLIYFQGNSAPDKSGLPSDRFSAERTGGSVSTLTIQRTQQEDSAVYLCASSLRADTQYFGPGTRLTVL.

CDR3 protein: CASSPGLIYEQYF. The CDR3, as DNA: TGTGCCAGCAGTCCGGGACTAATCTACGAGCAGTACTTC. The chain joins TRBV6-5 to TRBJ2-7, with 7 bases that match TRBD2. J lost 3 bases, V lost 5 bases, and 4 bases had no gene match. Germline V CDR1 and CDR2: MNHEY, SVGAGI. The CDR3 spans 13 residues.

The chain links TRBV10-3 to TRBJ2-3; 8 nucleotides align to TRBD2. CDR1 ENHRY and CDR2 SYGVKD come from the germline V gene. This CDR3 has 17 amino acids. V trimming: 4 bases; J trimming: 0 bases; junction bases outside the gene matches: 9. CDR3 protein: CAISALAGWPSTDTQYF. In DNA, the CDR3 is TGTGCCATCAGTGCCCTAGCGGGCTGGCCTAGCACAGATACGCAGTATTTT.

The V and J genes are TRBV5-1 and TRBJ2-7, with D unclear. The CDR3 loop spans 16 amino acids. V lost 0 bases and J lost 4, with 17 bases in between. CDR1 SGHRS and CDR2 YFSETQ come from the germline V gene. The CDR3, as DNA: TGCGCCAGCAGCTTGGGGCCATGGCATGCCTCTTACGAGCAGTACTTC. The encoded protein is CASSLGPWHASYEQYF.